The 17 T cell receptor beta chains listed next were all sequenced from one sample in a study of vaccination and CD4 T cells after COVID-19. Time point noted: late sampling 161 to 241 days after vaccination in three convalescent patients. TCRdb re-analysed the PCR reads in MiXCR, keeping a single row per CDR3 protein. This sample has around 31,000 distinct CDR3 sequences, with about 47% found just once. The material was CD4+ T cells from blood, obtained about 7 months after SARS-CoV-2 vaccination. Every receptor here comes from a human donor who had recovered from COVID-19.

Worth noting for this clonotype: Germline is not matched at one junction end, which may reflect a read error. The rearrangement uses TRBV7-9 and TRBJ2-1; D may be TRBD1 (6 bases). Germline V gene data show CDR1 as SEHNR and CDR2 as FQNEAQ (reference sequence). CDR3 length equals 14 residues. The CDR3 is CASSLDPQGNEQLF. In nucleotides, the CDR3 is TGTGCCAGCAGCTTAGACCCCCAGGGGAATGAGCAGCTCTTC.

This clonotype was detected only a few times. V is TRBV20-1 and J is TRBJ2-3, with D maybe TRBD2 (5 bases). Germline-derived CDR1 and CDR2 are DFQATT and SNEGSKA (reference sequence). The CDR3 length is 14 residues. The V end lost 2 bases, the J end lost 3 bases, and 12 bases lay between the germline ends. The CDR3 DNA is TGCAGTGCTAGAAAAAGGACGGGAACAGATACGCAGTATTTT. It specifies CSARKRTGTDTQYF.

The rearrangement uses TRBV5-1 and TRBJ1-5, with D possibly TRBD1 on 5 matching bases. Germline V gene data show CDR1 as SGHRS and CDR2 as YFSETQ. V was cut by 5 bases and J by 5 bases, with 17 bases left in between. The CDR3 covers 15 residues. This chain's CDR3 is CASRTDISLHQPQHF. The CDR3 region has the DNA TGCGCCAGCAGGACGGACATCTCCCTTCATCAGCCCCAGCATTTT. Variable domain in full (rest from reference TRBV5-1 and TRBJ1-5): KAGVTQTPRYLIKTRGQQVTLSCSPISGHRSVSWYQQTPGQGLQFLFEYFSETQRNKGNFPGRFSGRQFSNSRSEMNVSTLELGDSALYLCASRTDISLHQPQHFGDGTRLSIL.

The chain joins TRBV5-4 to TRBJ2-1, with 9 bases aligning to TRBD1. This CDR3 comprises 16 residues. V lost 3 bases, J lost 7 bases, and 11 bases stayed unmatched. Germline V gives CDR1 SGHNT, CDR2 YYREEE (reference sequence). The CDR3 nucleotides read TGTGCCAGCAGCTCGAGAGGGACAGGGACCGCGAATGAGCAGTTCTTC. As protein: CASSSRGTGTANEQFF. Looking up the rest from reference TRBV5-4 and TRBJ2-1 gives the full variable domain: ETGVTQSPTHLIKTRGQQVTLRCSSQSGHNTVSWYQQALGQGPQFIFQYYREEENGRGNFPPRFSGLQFPNYSSELNVNALELDDSALYLCASSSRGTGTANEQFFGPGTRLTVL.

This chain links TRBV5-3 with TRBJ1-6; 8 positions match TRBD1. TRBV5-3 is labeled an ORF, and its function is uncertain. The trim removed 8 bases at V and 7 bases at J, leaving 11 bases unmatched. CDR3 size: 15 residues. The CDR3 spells CASSTSTGENSPLHF. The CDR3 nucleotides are TGTGCCAGCAGCACCTCGACAGGGGAGAATTCACCCCTCCACTTT.

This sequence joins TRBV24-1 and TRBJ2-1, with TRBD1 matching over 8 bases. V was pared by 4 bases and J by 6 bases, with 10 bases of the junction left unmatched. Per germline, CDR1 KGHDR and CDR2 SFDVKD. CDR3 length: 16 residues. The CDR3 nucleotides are TGTGCCACCAGTGAGCCCCAGGGGGCTCTTACCAATGAGCAGTTCTTC. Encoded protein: CATSEPQGALTNEQFF.

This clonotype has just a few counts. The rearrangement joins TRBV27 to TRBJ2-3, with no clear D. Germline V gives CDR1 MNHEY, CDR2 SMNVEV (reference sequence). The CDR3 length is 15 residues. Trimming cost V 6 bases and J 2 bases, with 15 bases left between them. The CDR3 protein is CASSRGGSNTDTQYF. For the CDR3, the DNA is TGTGCCAGCAGCCGAGGCGGCTCAAACACAGATACGCAGTATTTT.

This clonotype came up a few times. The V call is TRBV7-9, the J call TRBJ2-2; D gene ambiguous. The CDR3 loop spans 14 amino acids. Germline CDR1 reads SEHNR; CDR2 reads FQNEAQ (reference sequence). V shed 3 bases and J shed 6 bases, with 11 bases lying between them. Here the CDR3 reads CASSLAGLAGELFF. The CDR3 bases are TGTGCCAGCAGCTTGGCCGGCCTAGCCGGGGAGCTGTTTTTT. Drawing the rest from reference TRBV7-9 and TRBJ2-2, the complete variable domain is DTGVSQNPRHKITKRGQNVTFRCDPISEHNRLYWYRQTLGQGPEFLTYFQNEAQLEKSRLLSDRFSAERPKGSFSTLEIQRTEQGDSAMYLCASSLAGLAGELFFGEGSRLTVL.

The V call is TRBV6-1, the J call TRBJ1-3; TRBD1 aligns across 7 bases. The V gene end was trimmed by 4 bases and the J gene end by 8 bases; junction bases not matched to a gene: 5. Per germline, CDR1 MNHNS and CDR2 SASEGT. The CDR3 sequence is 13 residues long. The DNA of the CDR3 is TGTGCCAGCAGTGGACAGGGCCCCCACACCATATATTTT. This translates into CASSGQGPHTIYF.

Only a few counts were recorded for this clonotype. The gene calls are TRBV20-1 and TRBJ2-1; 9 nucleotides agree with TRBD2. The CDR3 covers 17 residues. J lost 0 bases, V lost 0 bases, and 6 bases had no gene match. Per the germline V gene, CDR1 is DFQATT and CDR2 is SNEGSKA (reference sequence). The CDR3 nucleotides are TGCAGTGCTAGAGACCTAGCGGGGAAGCTCTCCTACAATGAGCAGTTCTTC. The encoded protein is CSARDLAGKLSYNEQFF.

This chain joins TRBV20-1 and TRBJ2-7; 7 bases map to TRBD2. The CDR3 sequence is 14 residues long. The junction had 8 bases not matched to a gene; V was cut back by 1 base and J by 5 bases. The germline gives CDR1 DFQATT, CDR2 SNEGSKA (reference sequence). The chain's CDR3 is CSARASGGSNEQYF. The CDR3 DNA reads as TGCAGTGCTAGAGCGAGCGGCGGGAGCAACGAGCAGTACTTC.

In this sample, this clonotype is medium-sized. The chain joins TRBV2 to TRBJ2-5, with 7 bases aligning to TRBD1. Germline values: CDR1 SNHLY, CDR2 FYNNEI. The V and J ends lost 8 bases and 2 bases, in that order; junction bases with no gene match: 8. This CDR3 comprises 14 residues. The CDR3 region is CASGSGQIQETQYF. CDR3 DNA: TGTGCCAGCGGGTCGGGACAGATACAAGAGACCCAGTACTTC.

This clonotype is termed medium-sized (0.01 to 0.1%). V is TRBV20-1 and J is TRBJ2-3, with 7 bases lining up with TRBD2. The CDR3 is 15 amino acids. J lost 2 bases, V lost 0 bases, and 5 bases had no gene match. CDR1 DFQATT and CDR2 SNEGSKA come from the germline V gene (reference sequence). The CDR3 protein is CSARDPGTITDTQYF. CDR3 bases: TGCAGTGCTAGAGACCCGGGGACTATCACAGATACGCAGTATTTT.

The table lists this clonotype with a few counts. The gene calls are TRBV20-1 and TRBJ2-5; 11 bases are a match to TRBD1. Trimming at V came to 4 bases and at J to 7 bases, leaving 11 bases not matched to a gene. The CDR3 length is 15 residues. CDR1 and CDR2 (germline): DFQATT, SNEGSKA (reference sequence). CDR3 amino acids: CSATGTGGVKLTQYF. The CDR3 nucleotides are TGCAGTGCTACCGGGACAGGGGGGGTGAAGCTGACCCAGTACTTC.

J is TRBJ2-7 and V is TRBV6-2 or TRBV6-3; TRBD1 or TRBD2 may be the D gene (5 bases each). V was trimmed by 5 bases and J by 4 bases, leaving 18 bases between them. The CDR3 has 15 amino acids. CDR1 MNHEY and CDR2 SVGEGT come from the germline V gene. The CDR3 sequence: CASSHSGPWIYEQYF. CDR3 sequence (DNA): TGTGCCAGCAGTCATTCGGGGCCGTGGATTTACGAGCAGTACTTC.

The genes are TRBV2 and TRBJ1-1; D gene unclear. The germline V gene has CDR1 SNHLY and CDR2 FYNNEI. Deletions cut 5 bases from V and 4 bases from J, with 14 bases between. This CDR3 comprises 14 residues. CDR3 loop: CASSLEKVTTEAFF. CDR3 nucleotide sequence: TGTGCCAGCAGTCTCGAGAAGGTGACCACTGAAGCTTTCTTT.

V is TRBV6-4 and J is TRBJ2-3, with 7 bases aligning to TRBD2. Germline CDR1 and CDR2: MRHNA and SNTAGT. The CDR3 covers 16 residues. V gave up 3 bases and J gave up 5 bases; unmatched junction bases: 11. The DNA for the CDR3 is TGTGCCAGCAGTGAAGAGAGCGTTGCGGGAGTAGATACGCAGTATTTT. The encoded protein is CASSEESVAGVDTQYF.